These T cell receptor beta chains were read from a single sample in a study of cytomegalovirus exposure and HLA in healthy donors. Clones were read by immunoSEQ multiplex PCR, and TCRdb kept only the in-frame ones, dropping some. Of roughly 100,000 clones listed, 69% were seen once; the top ten hold 3.2%. Sequenced: PBMCs. The receptor set was obtained from a man under 40 in good health and CMV-seronegative. The CDR3 runs from the conserved cysteine through the conserved F or W. A D gene is named only where the DNA matches it firmly. Clone size is not always given. Where it is, it says once, few, many or a class for expanded clones.

>-|TRBJ1-1|TRBV6-5|14|-
TGTGCCAGCAGTTACTCCAGACAGTATGAAGTGGCTTTCTTT
CASSYSRQYEVAFF
>-|TRBJ2-3|TRBV28|14|TRBD2
TGTGCCAGCACCCTTGGAGGGAGGGCAGATACGCAGTATTTT
CASTLGGRADTQYF
>-|TRBJ2-1|TRBV5-1|14|TRBD2
TGCGCCAGCAGGAGGGGACTAGCCTTCGATGAGCAGTTCTTC
CASRRGLAFDEQFF
>-|TRBJ1-1|TRBV5-1|14|TRBD1
TGCGCCAGCAGCCAAACCAGGGGGCTCACTGAAGCTTTCTTT
CASSQTRGLTEAFF
>-|TRBJ1-2|TRBV28|15|TRBD1
TGTGCCAGCAGTTCCCGGGACAGGGGTAACTATGGCTACACCTTC
CASSSRDRGNYGYTF
>-|TRBJ1-5|TRBV19|15|-
TGTGCCAGTAGTATACAGGGAGGTAGCAATCAGCCCCAGCATTTT
CASSIQGGSNQPQHF
>-|TRBJ2-7|TRBV15|18|-
TGTGCCACCAGCAGTGACAAACGGGACACCAGGCTTCCCTACGAGCAGTACTTC
CATSSDKRDTRLPYEQYF
>-|TRBJ2-7|TRBV28|12|-
TGTGCCAGCAGAGAGGGTCCCTACGAGCAGTACTTC
CASREGPYEQYF
>-|TRBJ2-3|TRBV5-1|15|-
TGCGCCAGCAGCTCACACCCACAGAGCACAGATACGCAGTATTTT
CASSSHPQSTDTQYF
>-|TRBJ2-3|TRBV7-2|15|-
TGTGCCAGCAGCTTAGCCCTTCTCGGTGCAGATACGCAGTATTTT
CASSLALLGADTQYF
>-|TRBJ2-5|TRBV30|18|TRBD2
TGTGCCTGGAGTGTACACGGGGCTAGCGGAGCTGGTGCAGAGACCCAGTACTTC
CAWSVHGASGAGAETQYF
>-|TRBJ2-7|TRBV13|16|TRBD1
TGTGCCAGCAGACCACGGGGACAGGGGATTTCCTACGAGCAGTACTTC
CASRPRGQGISYEQYF
>medium-sized|TRBJ1-1|TRBV6-1|14|-
TGTGCCAGCAGTGAAGGTTCAGAGAACACTGAAGCTTTCTTT
CASSEGSENTEAFF
>-|TRBJ2-5|TRBV2|12|-
TGTGCCAGCAGCCGGACAGAAGAGACCCAGTACTTC
CASSRTEETQYF
>-|TRBJ1-2|TRBV9|14|-
TGTGCCAGCAGCCCGGAGGGACCCAACTATGGCTACACCTTC
CASSPEGPNYGYTF
>-|TRBJ1-2|TRBV5-1|16|-
TGCGCCAGCAGCTCCGAACCCACAGGATTCCAGGCTGGCTACACCTTC
CASSSEPTGFQAGYTF
>-|TRBJ1-6|TRBV30|13|-
TGTGCCTGGAAGGAGACCGTGCTGGTCCCCCTCCACTTT
CAWKETVLVPLHF
>-|TRBJ2-3|TRBV2|15|TRBD2
TGTGCCAGCAGCCGACTAGCGGGCCGCACAGATACGCAGTATTTT
CASSRLAGRTDTQYF
>-|TRBJ2-5|TRBV6-5|15|TRBD2
TGTGCCAGCAGTAACCGGGGGGGAGGGCCTGAGACCCAGTACTTC
CASSNRGGGPETQYF
>-|TRBJ1-1|TRBV19|13|-
TGTGCCAGTAGTATCACAGCGAACACTGAAGCTTTCTTT
CASSITANTEAFF
>-|TRBJ1-2|TRBV29-1|12|-
TGCAGCGTTGAATATGGCTACTATGGCTACACCTTC
CSVEYGYYGYTF
>few|TRBJ1-2|TRBV30|13|-
TGTGCCTGCCCGCCACAGGGCAACTATGGCTACACCTTC
CACPPQGNYGYTF
>-|TRBJ1-1|TRBV6-5|13|TRBD1
TGTGCCAGCAGTATGGACAGGGTGTCTGAAGCTTTCTTT
CASSMDRVSEAFF
>once|TRBJ2-7|TRBV7-8|15|TRBD2
TGTGCCAGCAGCTTGGTAGCGGGGGTGGGAGTAGAGCAGTACTTC
CASSLVAGVGVEQYF
>-|TRBJ2-7|TRBV30|13|-
TGTGCCTGGAGTAGGGGGAGCTCCTACGAGCAGTACTTC
CAWSRGSSYEQYF
>-|TRBJ2-1|TRBV7-3|14|-
TGTGCCAGCAGCTTACGTTCGGGGTATCATGAGCAGTTCTTC
CASSLRSGYHEQFF
>-|TRBJ2-7|TRBV4-2|13|TRBD1
TGTGCCAGCAGCCAGGACAGGATGAAAAGGCAGTACTTC
CASSQDRMKRQYF
>-|TRBJ2-2|TRBV25-1|17|TRBD1
TGTGCCAGCAGTGAGGCGACCTACAGGGGAAACACCGGGGAGCTGTTTTTT
CASSEATYRGNTGELFF
>few|TRBJ2-5|TRBV5-5|16|-
TGTGCCAGCAGCTTGTCTGAGGGCGAGTTTCCTGAGACCCAGTACTTC
CASSLSEGEFPETQYF
>-|TRBJ2-3|TRBV18|16|-
TGTGCCAGCTCACCAAGGGGGGGAACTAGCACAGATACGCAGTATTTT
CASSPRGGTSTDTQYF
>-|TRBJ2-3|TRBV7-9|14|TRBD2
TGTGCCAGCGCTTCTAGCGGGAGCACAGATACGCAGTATTTT
CASASSGSTDTQYF
>-|TRBJ1-5|TRBV6-6|15|-
TGTGCCAGCAGCGTCGCCGGGACAAGCAATCAGCCCCAGCATTTT
CASSVAGTSNQPQHF
>-|TRBJ1-1|TRBV19|13|-
TGTGCCAGTCAACCGACGAGAGACTCTGAAGCTTTCTTT
CASQPTRDSEAFF
>few|TRBJ2-1|TRBV5-1|15|-
TGCGCCAGCAGCTTGGCGGGATCGACCTACAATGAGCAGTTCTTC
CASSLAGSTYNEQFF
>-|TRBJ2-3|TRBV7-2|14|-
TGTGCCAGCAGCCTGACGGGACTCTTGGATACGCAGTATTTT
CASSLTGLLDTQYF
>few|TRBJ2-7|TRBV21-1|12|-
TGTGCCAGCAGCAAACTCGGGTACGAGCAGTACTTC
CASSKLGYEQYF
>-|TRBJ2-1|TRBV7-3|18|TRBD2
TGTGCCAGCAGCTCCCTACTACTAGCGGGAGGGTCCTACAATGAGCAGTTCTTC
CASSSLLLAGGSYNEQFF
>few|TRBJ2-7|TRBV11-3|15|-
TGTGCCAGCAGCTTAGCAACCAGCCAAGGAGGCGAGCAGTACTTC
CASSLATSQGGEQYF
>-|TRBJ1-1|TRBV19|14|-
TGTGCCAGTAGTATGGGCAGGCCGAACACTGAAGCTTTCTTT
CASSMGRPNTEAFF
>-|TRBJ1-4|TRBV7-9|16|-
TGTGCCAGCAGCTTAGGGCAGGCCGGAACTAATGAAAAACTGTTTTTT
CASSLGQAGTNEKLFF
>-|TRBJ2-7|TRBV5-1|16|TRBD2
TGCGCCAGCAGCCTCCAGACTAGCGGGAGTTGGTACGAGCAGTACTTC
CASSLQTSGSWYEQYF
>once|TRBJ2-7|TRBV2|13|TRBD1
TGTGCCAGCAGATTACAGGGGGCTGGGGAGCAGTACTTC
CASRLQGAGEQYF